The clone carrying this T cell receptor beta chain has ten or more counts. The antigen is undetermined. The data stem from a study of early T cells in non-severe SARS-CoV-2 infection. Study as a whole: Bulk RNA isolated from unsorted whole blood underwent sequencing; chains were not paired. General study points: VDJdb-based matching was biased toward anti-spike CD8 responses and missed private and CD4 specificities.

The protocol attached unique molecular identifiers to individual cDNA molecules. TCRdb fed the 5' RACE reads into MiXCR, producing one record per CDR3 protein. The sample has fewer than 80,000 distinct CDR3 sequences; approximately 12% are singletons. The specimen was whole blood. This TCR came from an adult who was a healthcare worker with PCR-confirmed SARS-CoV-2 infection or an uninfected control (not recorded which).

Here the CDR3 reads CASSLFSGSGTGELFF. In DNA form, the CDR3 reads TGTGCCAGCAGCTTATTTAGCGGGAGCGGCACCGGGGAGCTGTTTTTT. This chain connects TRBV7-3 to TRBJ2-2; TRBD2 agrees at 9 bases. This CDR3 is built from 16 residues. The ends lost 2 bases at V and 4 bases at J; junction bases unmatched: 5. The germline gives CDR1 SGHTA, CDR2 FQGTGA.